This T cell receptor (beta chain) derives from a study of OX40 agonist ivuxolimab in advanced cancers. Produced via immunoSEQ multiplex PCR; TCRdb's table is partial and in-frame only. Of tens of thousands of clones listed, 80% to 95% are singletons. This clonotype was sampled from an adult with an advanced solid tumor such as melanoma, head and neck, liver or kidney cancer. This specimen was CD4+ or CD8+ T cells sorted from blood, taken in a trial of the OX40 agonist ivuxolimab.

CDR3 DNA: TGTGCCTTTCACCGGGGACAGGGAACCTATGGCTACACCTTC. Translation: CAFHRGQGTYGYTF. The chain joins TRBV6-5 to TRBJ1-2; 9 bases agree with TRBD1. This CDR3 contains 14 residues. The V and J ends lost 11 bases and 4 bases, in that order; junction bases with no gene match: 11. Germline CDR1 MNHEY, CDR2 SVGAGI.